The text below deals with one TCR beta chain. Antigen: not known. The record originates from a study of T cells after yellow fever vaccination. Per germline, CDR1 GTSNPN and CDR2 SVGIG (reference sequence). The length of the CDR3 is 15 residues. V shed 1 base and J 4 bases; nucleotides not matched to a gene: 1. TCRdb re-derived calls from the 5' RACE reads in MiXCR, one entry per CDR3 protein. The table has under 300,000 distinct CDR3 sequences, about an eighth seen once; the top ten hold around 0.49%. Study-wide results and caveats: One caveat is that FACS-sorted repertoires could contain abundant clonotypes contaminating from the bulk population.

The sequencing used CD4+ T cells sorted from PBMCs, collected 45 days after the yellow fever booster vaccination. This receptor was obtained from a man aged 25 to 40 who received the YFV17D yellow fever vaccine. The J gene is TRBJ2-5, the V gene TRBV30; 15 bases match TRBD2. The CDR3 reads CAWSEGLAGGETQYF. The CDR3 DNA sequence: TGTGCCTGGAGTGAGGGACTAGCGGGAGGAGAGACCCAGTACTTC.